A single sample gave rise to the 23 T cell receptor beta chains below, sequenced in a study of blood T cell repertoires in COVID-19 (dated by TCRdb to 2018 to 2020). Libraries were made using the immunoSEQ multiplex PCR assay. TCRdb stores this immuneACCESS table with in-frame sequences only. Part of the clones is absent; in the studies checked, under half of the shortfall reflects unresolved V genes, and no reason is known for the rest. In all, the sample holds about 210,000 clones, and over 80% of those were seen once. The ten largest clones capture about a tenth of the sample. Sequenced sample: PBMCs or T cells enriched from blood (not recorded which). The receptor set was obtained from a man aged 18 to 30 with acute COVID-19.

The genes are TRBV7-8 and TRBJ1-1, with D hard to call. CDR1 is SGHVS and CDR2 is FQNEAQ in the germline V gene. CDR3 length: 13 residues. Trimming pared 3 bases from V and 6 bases from J, leaving 11 bases between. CDR3 residues: CASSFSVLAEAFF. CDR3 in DNA: TGTGCCAGCAGCTTTTCCGTTCTTGCTGAAGCTTTCTTT.

This sequence joins TRBV11-2 and TRBJ2-1; D unclear. This CDR3 has 11 residues. The ends were cut back, 5 bases at V and 5 bases at J, with 4 bases in the middle. Germline values: CDR1 SGHAT, CDR2 FQNNGV. CDR3 residues: CASSLNNEQFF. CDR3 DNA sequence: TGTGCCAGCAGCCTAAACAATGAGCAGTTCTTC.

The chain combines TRBV19 with TRBJ1-4, with D unclear. The CDR3 loop spans 12 amino acids. CDR1 LNHDA and CDR2 SQIVND come from the germline V gene (reference sequence). Trimming removed 5 bases at V and 8 bases at J, with 9 bases between. CDR3 loop: CASSFGLEKLFF. The CDR3 DNA sequence: TGTGCCAGTAGTTTCGGGTTGGAAAAACTGTTTTTT.

J is TRBJ2-7 and V is TRBV19; 9 bases match TRBD1. The CDR3 length is 14 residues. V shed 5 bases, J shed 2 bases, and the junction held 4 bases outside the gene matches. From germline, CDR1 is LNHDA and CDR2 SQIVND (reference sequence). The CDR3 coding sequence is TGTGCCAGTAGTCGAGGACAGGGGACCTACGAGCAGTACTTC. This codes for CASSRGQGTYEQYF.

The chain has TRBV7-9 and TRBJ1-4, with D possibly matching TRBD1 (6 bases). CDR3 size: 14 residues. The V gene lost 4 bases and the J gene lost 6 bases, with 12 bases spanning the gap. Per germline, CDR1 SEHNR and CDR2 FQNEAQ (reference sequence). In DNA, the CDR3 is TGTGCCAGCAGCTGGGCCAGGGGAGATGAAAAACTGTTTTTT. Its protein product is CASSWARGDEKLFF. The full variable domain, completed using reference TRBV7-9 and TRBJ1-4, is DTGVSQNPRHKITKRGQNVTFRCDPISEHNRLYWYRQTLGQGPEFLTYFQNEAQLEKSRLLSDRFSAERPKGSFSTLEIQRTEQGDSAMYLCASSWARGDEKLFFGSGTQLSVL.

This chain links TRBV5-1 with TRBJ1-4; TRBD1 matches at 8 bases. The CDR3 length is 15 residues. V trimming: 2 bases; J trimming: 3 bases; junction bases outside the gene matches: 3. Germline V lookup: CDR1 SGHRS, CDR2 YFSETQ. CDR3 region: CASSLQGVSNEKLFF. As DNA, the CDR3 is TGCGCCAGCAGCTTACAGGGGGTGTCTAATGAAAAACTGTTTTTT.

The chain couples TRBV19 to TRBJ1-2; the match to TRBD1 covers 8 bases. CDR3 size: 13 residues. Losses at the gene ends were 4 bases for V and 8 bases for J; bases not matched to a gene: 6. CDR1 and CDR2 from the germline V gene are LNHDA and SQIVND (reference sequence). The CDR3 DNA is TGTGCCAGTAGTACGACAGGGGTGGGCGGCTACACCTTC. Amino acids: CASSTTGVGGYTF.

The sample holds one count of this clone. The rearrangement joins TRBV5-1 to TRBJ1-5; D not certain. Germline loops: CDR1 SGHRS, CDR2 YFSETQ. Trimming stripped 0 bases from V and 4 bases from J, with 5 bases between. There are 13 residues in the CDR3. The CDR3 nucleotides read TGCGCCAGCAGCTTGGACAGTAATCAGCCCCAGCATTTT. Amino acid sequence: CASSLDSNQPQHF.

The chain uses TRBV2 and TRBJ2-7, with 7 positions matching TRBD2. This CDR3 contains 15 residues. Trimming at V came to 3 bases and at J to 5 bases, leaving 10 bases not matched to a gene. CDR1 is SNHLY, CDR2 FYNNEI, per germline. DNA of the CDR3: TGTGCCAGCAGTGAGGTAAGGGAGGGCCGCCACGAGCAGTACTTC. Translated: CASSEVREGRHEQYF.

The CDR3 sequence is CASSQVRHFEAFF. The DNA of the CDR3 is TGTGCCAGCAGCCAAGTCAGGCATTTTGAAGCTTTCTTT. The chain recombines TRBV3-1 (or the pseudogene TRBV3-2) with TRBJ1-1, with D hard to call. Trimming left V 1 base short and J 7 bases short, with 10 bases between. CDR1 and CDR2 from the germline V gene are LGHDT and YNNKEL (reference sequence). The length of the CDR3 is 13 residues.

The CDR3 sequence is CASSLGPENTGELFF. Here the CDR3 DNA reads TGTGCCAGCAGCTTAGGGCCAGAGAACACCGGGGAGCTGTTTTTT. The chain employs TRBV7-3 and TRBJ2-2; D remains unclear. Trimming took off 2 bases at V and 1 base at J, with 8 bases between the two ends. CDR1 is SGHTA, CDR2 FQGTGA, per germline. The CDR3 totals 15 residues.

V usage is TRBV7-8 and J usage is TRBJ2-3; possible D gene TRBD2, 5 bases. Germline CDR1 is SGHVS and CDR2 is FQNEAQ. The V end lost 5 bases, the J end lost 2 bases, and 23 bases lay between the germline ends. The CDR3 is 18 amino acids. DNA of the CDR3: TGTGCCAGCAGCCAAATGGTTGCGCGGTTGAGGGCCACAGATACGCAGTATTTT. Residues: CASSQMVARLRATDTQYF.

The V call is TRBV12-3 or TRBV12-4, the J call TRBJ1-2, with TRBD1 identical over 7 bases. The CDR3 covers 12 residues. Trimming cost V 5 bases and J 5 bases; bases outside gene matches: 2. In DNA, the CDR3 is TGTGCCAGCAGTCCGACAGGGTATGGCTACACCTTC. This gives the protein CASSPTGYGYTF.

This rearrangement joins TRBV10-3 to TRBJ2-7, with 9 bases fitting TRBD1. This CDR3 is built from 16 residues. Germline loops: CDR1 ENHRY, CDR2 SYGVKD. The V gene end was trimmed by 2 bases and the J gene end by 4 bases; junction bases not matched to a gene: 9. This chain's CDR3 is CAISELRDRDNYEQYF. DNA of the CDR3: TGTGCCATCAGTGAGCTCCGGGACAGGGATAATTACGAGCAGTACTTC.

The genes are TRBV18 and TRBJ1-5; no reliable D call. CDR3 length: 15 residues. CDR1 is KGHSH, CDR2 LQKENI, per germline. V shed 9 bases and J shed 3 bases, with 18 bases lying between them. CDR3 in amino acids: CASHSGQTHNQPQHF. The CDR3 DNA follows: TGTGCCAGTCACAGCGGGCAGACCCACAATCAGCCCCAGCATTTT.

Note on this clone: Other DNA sequences within the sample encode an identical CDR3. The V and J genes are TRBV5-5 and TRBJ1-2; D not certain. The length of the CDR3 is 14 residues. The V and J ends lost 4 bases and 5 bases respectively, with 15 bases between them. CDR1 is SGHKS, CDR2 YYEKEE, per germline (reference sequence). CDR3 sequence: CASSPDSGGYGYTF. CDR3 nucleotides: TGTGCCAGCAGCCCTGACTCCGGCGGGTATGGCTACACCTTC.

The V and J genes are TRBV11-2 and TRBJ2-1; 8 positions agree with TRBD2. CDR3 size: 16 residues. After removal of 5 bases from V and 6 bases from J, the junction contained 12 bases not matched to a gene. Germline CDR1 reads SGHAT; CDR2 reads FQNNGV. The CDR3 DNA sequence: TGTGCCAGCAGCGGAGGAAGCGGGAGTATAACCAATGAGCAGTTCTTC. This encodes CASSGGSGSITNEQFF.

The chain links TRBV28 to TRBJ2-1; weak D call: TRBD2 (6 bases). This CDR3 region has 16 residues. Trimming took off 5 bases at V and 0 bases at J, with 14 bases between the two ends. Germline loops: CDR1 MDHEN, CDR2 SYDVKM. The CDR3 spells CASSTPLASSYNEQFF. The CDR3 bases are TGTGCCAGCAGTACGCCGCTAGCGAGCTCCTACAATGAGCAGTTCTTC. The full variable domain, its missing parts supplied by reference TRBV28 and TRBJ2-1, is DVKVTQSSRYLVKRTGEKVFLECVQDMDHENMFWYRQDPGLGLRLIYFSYDVKMKEKGDIPEGYSVSREKKERFSLILESASTNQTSMYLCASSTPLASSYNEQFFGPGTRLTVL.

V gene TRBV7-9 combines with J gene TRBJ2-7; 11 bases line up with TRBD1. V was pared by 6 bases and J by 2 bases, with 6 bases of the junction left unmatched. Germline loops: CDR1 SEHNR, CDR2 FQNEAQ (reference sequence). The CDR3 has 15 residues. CDR3: CASRGDRGWTYEQYF. In DNA form, the CDR3 reads TGTGCCAGCAGAGGGGACAGGGGGTGGACCTACGAGCAGTACTTC.

CDR3 coding DNA: TGTGCCAGCAGTCTCAGCCAAACGGGTGGCTACACCTTC. Translated, it gives CASSLSQTGGYTF. This sequence joins TRBV28 and TRBJ1-2; unclear D gene. This CDR3 is 13 amino acids long. Germline V lookup: CDR1 MDHEN, CDR2 SYDVKM. The V end lost 5 bases, the J end lost 7 bases, and 14 bases lay between the germline ends.

CDR3 protein: CASTASGSTDTQYF. In DNA form, the CDR3 reads TGTGCCAGCACCGCTAGCGGGAGCACAGATACGCAGTATTTT. This chain connects TRBV11-2 to TRBJ2-3; TRBD2 aligns across 8 bases. The CDR3 runs 14 residues. Trimming took 7 bases from V and 0 from J; bases not matched to a gene: 3. Germline CDR1 and CDR2: SGHAT and FQNNGV.

To note about this clone: At one end, the junction sequence differs from germline, possibly due to a read error. The V and J genes are TRBV4-2 and TRBJ2-2; 12 positions agree with TRBD2. There are 19 residues in the CDR3. CDR1 LGHNA and CDR2 YNFKEQ come from the germline V gene. The CDR3 DNA follows: TGTGCCAGCACCCAAGCGGGGCTAGCGGGAGGGCGGGGCTCCGGGGAGCTGTTTTTT. Translating gives CASTQAGLAGGRGSGELFF.

The genes are TRBV9 and TRBJ2-2; weak D call: TRBD1 (6 bases). The germline V gene has CDR1 SGDLS and CDR2 YYNGEE. The CDR3 totals 15 residues. Trimming cost V 0 bases and J 4 bases, with 10 bases left between them. CDR3 protein: CASSVAGHVTGELFF. The CDR3 DNA follows: TGTGCCAGCAGCGTAGCGGGACATGTCACCGGGGAGCTGTTTTTT.